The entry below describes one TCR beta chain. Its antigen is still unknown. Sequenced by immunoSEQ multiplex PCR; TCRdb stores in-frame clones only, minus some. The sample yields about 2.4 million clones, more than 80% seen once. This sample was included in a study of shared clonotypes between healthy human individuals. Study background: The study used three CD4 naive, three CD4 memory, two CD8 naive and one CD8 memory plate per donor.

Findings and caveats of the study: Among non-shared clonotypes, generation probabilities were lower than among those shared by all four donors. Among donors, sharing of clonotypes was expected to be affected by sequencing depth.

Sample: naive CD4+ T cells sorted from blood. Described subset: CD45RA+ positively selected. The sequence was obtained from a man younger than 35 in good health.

The CDR3 loop is CASSQDIGGAVFPKNIQYF. The CDR3 DNA follows: TGCGCCAGCAGCCAAGATATTGGAGGCGCGGTGTTTCCCAAAAACATTCAGTACTTC. This chain uses TRBV4-1 with TRBJ2-4, with D possibly being TRBD2 (5 bases). The CDR3 has 19 residues. Trimming removed 0 bases at V and 2 bases at J, with 20 bases between. From germline, CDR1 is MGHRA and CDR2 YSYEKL.